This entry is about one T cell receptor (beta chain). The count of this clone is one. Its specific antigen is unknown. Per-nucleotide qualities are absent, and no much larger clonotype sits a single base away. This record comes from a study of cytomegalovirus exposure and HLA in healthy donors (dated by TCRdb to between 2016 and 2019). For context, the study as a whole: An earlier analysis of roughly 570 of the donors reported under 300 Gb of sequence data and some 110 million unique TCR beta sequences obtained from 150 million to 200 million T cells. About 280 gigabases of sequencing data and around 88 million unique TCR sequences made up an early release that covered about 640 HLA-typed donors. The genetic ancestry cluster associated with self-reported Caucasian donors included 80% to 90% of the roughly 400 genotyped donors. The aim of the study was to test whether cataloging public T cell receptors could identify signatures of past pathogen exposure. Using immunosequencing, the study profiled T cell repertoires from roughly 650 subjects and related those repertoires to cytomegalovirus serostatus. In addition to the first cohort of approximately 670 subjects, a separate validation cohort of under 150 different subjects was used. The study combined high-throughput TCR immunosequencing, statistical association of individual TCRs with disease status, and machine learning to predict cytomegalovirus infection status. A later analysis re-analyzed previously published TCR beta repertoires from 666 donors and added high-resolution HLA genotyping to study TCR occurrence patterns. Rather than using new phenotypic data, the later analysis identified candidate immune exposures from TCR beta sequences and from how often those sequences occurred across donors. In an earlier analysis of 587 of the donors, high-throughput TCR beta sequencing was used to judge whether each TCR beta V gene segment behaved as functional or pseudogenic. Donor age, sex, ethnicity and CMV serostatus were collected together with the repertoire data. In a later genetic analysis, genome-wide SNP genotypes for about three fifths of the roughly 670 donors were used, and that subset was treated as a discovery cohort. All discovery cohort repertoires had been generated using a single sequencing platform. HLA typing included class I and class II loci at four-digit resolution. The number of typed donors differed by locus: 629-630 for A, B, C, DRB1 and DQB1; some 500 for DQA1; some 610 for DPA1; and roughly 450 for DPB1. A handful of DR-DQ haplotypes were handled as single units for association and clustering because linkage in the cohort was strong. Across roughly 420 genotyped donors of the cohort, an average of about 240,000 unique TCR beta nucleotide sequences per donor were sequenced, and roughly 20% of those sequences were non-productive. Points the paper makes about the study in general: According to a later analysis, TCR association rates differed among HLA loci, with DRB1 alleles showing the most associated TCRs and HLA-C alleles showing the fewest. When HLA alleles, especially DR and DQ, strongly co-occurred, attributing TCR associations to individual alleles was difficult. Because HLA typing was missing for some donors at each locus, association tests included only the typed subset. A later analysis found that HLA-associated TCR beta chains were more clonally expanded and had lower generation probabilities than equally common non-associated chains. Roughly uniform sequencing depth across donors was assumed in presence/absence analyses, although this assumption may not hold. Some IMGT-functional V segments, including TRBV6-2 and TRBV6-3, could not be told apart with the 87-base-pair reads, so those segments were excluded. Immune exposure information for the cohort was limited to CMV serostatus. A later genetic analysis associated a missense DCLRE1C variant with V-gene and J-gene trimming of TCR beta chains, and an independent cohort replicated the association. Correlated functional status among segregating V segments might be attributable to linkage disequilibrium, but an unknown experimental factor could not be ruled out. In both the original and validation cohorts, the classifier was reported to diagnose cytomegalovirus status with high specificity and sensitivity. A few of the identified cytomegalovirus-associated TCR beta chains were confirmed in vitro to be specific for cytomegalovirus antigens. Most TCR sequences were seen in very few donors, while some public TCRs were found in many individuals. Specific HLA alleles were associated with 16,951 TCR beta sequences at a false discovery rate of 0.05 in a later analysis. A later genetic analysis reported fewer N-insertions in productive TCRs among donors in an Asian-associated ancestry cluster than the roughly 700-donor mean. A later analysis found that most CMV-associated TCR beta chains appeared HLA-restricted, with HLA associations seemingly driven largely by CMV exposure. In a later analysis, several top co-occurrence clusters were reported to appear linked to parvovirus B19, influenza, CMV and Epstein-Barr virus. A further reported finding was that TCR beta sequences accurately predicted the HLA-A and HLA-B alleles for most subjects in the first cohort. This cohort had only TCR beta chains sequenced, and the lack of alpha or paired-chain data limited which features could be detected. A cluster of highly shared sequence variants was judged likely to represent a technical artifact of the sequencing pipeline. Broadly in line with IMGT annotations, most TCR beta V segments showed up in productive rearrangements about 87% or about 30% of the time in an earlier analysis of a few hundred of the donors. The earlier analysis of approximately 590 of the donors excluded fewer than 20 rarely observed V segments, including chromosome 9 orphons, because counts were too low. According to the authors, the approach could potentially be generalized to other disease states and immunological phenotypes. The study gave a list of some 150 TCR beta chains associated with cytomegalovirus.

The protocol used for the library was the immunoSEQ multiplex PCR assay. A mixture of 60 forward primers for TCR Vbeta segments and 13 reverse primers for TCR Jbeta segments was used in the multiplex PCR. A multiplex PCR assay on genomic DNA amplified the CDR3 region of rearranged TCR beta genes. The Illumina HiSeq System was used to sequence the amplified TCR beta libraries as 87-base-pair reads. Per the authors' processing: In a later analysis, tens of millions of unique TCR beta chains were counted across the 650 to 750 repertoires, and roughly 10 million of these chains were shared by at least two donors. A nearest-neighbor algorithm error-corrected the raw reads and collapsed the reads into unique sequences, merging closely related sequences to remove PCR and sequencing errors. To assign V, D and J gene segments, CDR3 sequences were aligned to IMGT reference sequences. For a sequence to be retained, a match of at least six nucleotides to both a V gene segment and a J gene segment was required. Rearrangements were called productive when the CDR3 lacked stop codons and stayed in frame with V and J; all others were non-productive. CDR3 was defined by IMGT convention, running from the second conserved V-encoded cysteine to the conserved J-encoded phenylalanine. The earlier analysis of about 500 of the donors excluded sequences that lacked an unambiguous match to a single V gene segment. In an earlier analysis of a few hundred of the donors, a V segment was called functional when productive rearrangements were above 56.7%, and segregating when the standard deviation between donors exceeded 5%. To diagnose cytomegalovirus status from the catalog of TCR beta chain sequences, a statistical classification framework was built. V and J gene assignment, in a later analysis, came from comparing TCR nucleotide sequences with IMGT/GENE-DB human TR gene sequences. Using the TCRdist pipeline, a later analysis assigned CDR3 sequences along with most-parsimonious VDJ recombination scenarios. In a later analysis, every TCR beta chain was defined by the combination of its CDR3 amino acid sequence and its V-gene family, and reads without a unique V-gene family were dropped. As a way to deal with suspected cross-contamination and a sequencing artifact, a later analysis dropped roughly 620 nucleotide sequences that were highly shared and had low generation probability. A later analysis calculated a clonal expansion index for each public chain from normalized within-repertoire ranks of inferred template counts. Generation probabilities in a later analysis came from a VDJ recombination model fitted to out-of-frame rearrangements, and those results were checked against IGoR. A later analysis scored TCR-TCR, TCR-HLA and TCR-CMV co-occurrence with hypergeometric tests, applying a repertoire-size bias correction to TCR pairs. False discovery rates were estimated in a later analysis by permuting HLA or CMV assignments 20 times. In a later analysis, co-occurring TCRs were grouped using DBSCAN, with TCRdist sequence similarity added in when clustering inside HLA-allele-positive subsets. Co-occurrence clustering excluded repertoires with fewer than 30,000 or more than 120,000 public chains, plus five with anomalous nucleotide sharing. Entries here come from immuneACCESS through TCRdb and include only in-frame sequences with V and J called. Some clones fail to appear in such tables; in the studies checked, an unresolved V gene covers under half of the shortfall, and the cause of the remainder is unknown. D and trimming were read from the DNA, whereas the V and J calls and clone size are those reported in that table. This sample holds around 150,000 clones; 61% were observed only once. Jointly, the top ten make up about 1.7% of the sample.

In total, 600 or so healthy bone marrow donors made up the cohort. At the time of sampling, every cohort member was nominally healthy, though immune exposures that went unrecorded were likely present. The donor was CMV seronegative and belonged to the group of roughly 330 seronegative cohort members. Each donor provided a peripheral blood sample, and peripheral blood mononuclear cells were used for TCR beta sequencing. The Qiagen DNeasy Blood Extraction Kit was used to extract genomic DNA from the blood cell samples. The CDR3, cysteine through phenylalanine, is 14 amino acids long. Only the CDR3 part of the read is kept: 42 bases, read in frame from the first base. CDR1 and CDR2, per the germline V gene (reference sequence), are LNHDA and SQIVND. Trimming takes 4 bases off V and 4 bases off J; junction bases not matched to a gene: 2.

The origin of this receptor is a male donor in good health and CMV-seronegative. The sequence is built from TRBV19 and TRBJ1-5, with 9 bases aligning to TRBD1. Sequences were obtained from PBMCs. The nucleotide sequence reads TGTGCCAGTAGTAGGGACAGGGAAAATCAGCCCCAGCATTTT. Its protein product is CASSRDRENQPQHF.